Each of the 19 T cell receptor beta chains below was sequenced from the same sample in a study of T cell clonality in common variable immunodeficiency. TCRdb keeps only in-frame clones here, not all; method: immunoSEQ multiplex PCR. In total the sample includes around 52,000 clones, none of them seen once. Sequenced input: peripheral blood mononuclear cells. These receptors came from a person aged 18-70 years in good health.

This clone occurred many times. The CDR3 goes on 3 residues after the read ends, and that part is filled in from the germline J gene. The chain uses TRBV18 and TRBJ1-2, with 8 positions matching TRBD1. Germline lookup yields CDR1 KGHSH and CDR2 LQKENI. V trimming: 3 bases; J trimming: 2 bases; junction bases outside the gene matches: 5. The CDR3 covers 15 residues. The DNA read from the CDR3 is TGTGCCAGCTCACCTGGGACAGGAATAAACTATGGC. Encoded protein: CASSPGTGINYG. The full CDR3 protein reads CASSPGTGINYGYTF. Complete variable domain (other parts from reference TRBV18 and TRBJ1-2): NAGVMQNPRHLVRRRGQEARLRCSPMKGHSHVYWYRQLPEEGLKFMVYLQKENIIDESGMPKERFSAEFPKEGPSILRIQQVVRGDSAAYFCASSPGTGINYGYTFGSGTRLTVV.

This clone was observed many times. With the read ending 3 residues before the CDR3 end, the germline J gene is used to fill in that end. The chain has TRBV20-1 and TRBJ2-5; weak D call: TRBD2 (6 bases). The CDR3 consists of 12 residues. Trimming pared 6 bases from V and 5 bases from J, leaving 13 bases between. CDR1 and CDR2 from the germline V gene are DFQATT and SNEGSKA (reference sequence). CDR3 DNA, as far as it was read: TGCAGTGCGGGGGACTGGATGGAGACC. It encodes CSAGDWMET. The entire CDR3 is CSAGDWMETQYF.

This clone was detected many times. Coverage ceases 3 residues before the CDR3 finishes, and the germline J gene fills in the end. This chain links TRBV30 with TRBJ2-7; 7 positions agree with TRBD1. There are 14 residues in the CDR3. Trimming removed 2 bases from V and 3 bases from J; junction bases left unmatched: 7. Germline V gives CDR1 GTSNPN, CDR2 SVGIG (reference sequence). The sequenced part of the CDR3 DNA is TGTGCCTGGAGTCTTCCGACAGGGCACTACGAG. This encodes CAWSLPTGHYE. The full CDR3 is CAWSLPTGHYEQYF.

This clone was seen repeatedly, ten times or more. The read gets to within 3 residues of the CDR3 end, and the germline J gene fills in the rest. The V gene is TRBV5-1, the J gene TRBJ2-1; unclear D gene. Germline values: CDR1 SGHRS, CDR2 YFSETQ. The CDR3 runs to 14 residues. The V gene lost 0 bases and the J gene lost 0 bases, with 4 bases spanning the gap. CDR3 protein: CASSLVSSYNEQFF. The part of the CDR3 DNA that was read is TGCGCCAGCAGCTTGGTCAGCTCCTACAATGAG.

In its sample, this clone was seen many times. The read terminates 3 residues ahead of where the CDR3 ends, so the germline J gene completes it. This chain connects TRBV7-9 to TRBJ2-7; D is perhaps TRBD1 or TRBD2 (5 bases each). The CDR3 is 14 residues long. Looked up from germline, CDR1 is SEHNR and CDR2 is FQNEAQ (reference sequence). Trimming shortened V by 2 bases and J by 5 bases, and 13 bases separated the two germline ends. CDR3 DNA (partial): TGTGCCAGCAGCTTAAGTCAGGGAGTCCACGAG. Translation: CASSLSQGVHE. The entire CDR3 protein reads CASSLSQGVHEQYF. The full variable domain, its missing parts supplied by reference TRBV7-9 and TRBJ2-7, is DTGVSQNPRHKITKRGQNVTFRCDPISEHNRLYWYRQTLGQGPEFLTYFQNEAQLEKSRLLSDRFSAERPKGSFSTLEIQRTEQGDSAMYLCASSLSQGVHEQYFGPGTRLTVT.

This clone appeared many times. From the germline J gene comes the end of the CDR3, since the read stops 3 residues before it. The chain recombines TRBV7-2 with TRBJ1-2; 7 bases match TRBD1. The CDR3 is 15 residues long. Germline assignment: CDR1 SGHTA and CDR2 FQGNSA. J gave up 6 bases and V 5 bases, and 12 bases lay outside the gene matches. The CDR3 DNA, read in part, is TGTGCCAGCAGCCTGACGACAGGGAACTTCAATGGC. This sequence encodes CASSLTTGNFNG. The whole CDR3 sequence is CASSLTTGNFNGYTF. Full variable domain (rest looked up from reference TRBV7-2 and TRBJ1-2): GAGVSQSPSNKVTEKGKDVELRCDPISGHTALYWYRQSLGQGLEFLIYFQGNSAPDKSGLPSDRFSAERTGGSVSTLTIQRTQQEDSAVYLCASSLTTGNFNGYTFGSGTRLTVV.

This clone was picked up many times. The sequence runs out 3 residues before the end of the CDR3; the remainder is reconstructed from the germline J gene. V usage is TRBV29-1 and J usage is TRBJ1-2; 7 bases are shared with TRBD1. Germline V CDR1 and CDR2: SQVTM, ANQGSEA. CDR3 length: 14 residues. The V segment lost 0 bases and the J segment 2 bases; nucleotides outside the gene matches: 3. CDR3 bases read: TGCAGCGTTGAAGATCCGGGACAGAACTATGGC. This encodes CSVEDPGQNYG. The full CDR3 protein reads CSVEDPGQNYGYTF. The variable domain in full, completed from reference TRBV29-1 and TRBJ1-2, reads SAVISQKPSRDICQRGTSLTIQCQVDSQVTMMFWYRQQPGQSLTLIATANQGSEATYESGFVIDKFPISRPNLTFSTLTVSNMSPEDSSIYLCSVEDPGQNYGYTFGSGTRLTVV.

Points on this clone: Sequencing ends 3 residues short of the CDR3 end; the germline J gene provides the rest. V usage is TRBV11-2 and J usage is TRBJ2-7; the match to TRBD1 covers 8 bases. CDR1 is SGHAT, CDR2 FQNNGV, per germline. The CDR3 length is 15 residues. Losses at the gene ends were 1 base for V and 6 bases for J; bases not matched to a gene: 8. The part of the CDR3 DNA that was read is TGTGCCAGCAGCTTAGTTAGGACAGGGCTCCCCGAG. Amino acids: CASSLVRTGLPE. The whole CDR3 sequence is CASSLVRTGLPEQYF.

This clone was found a few times. The CDR3 end falls 3 residues outside the read, so it is completed with the germline J gene. V is TRBV7-9 and J is TRBJ2-7, with a tentative D call TRBD2 (5 bases). CDR1 and CDR2 (germline): SEHNR, FQNEAQ (reference sequence). V was shortened by 1 base and J by 3 bases, with 13 bases between the two germline ends. CDR3 length equals 15 residues. CDR3 bases read: TGTGCCAGCAGCTTAGTTCCTAGCTCCTACTACGAG. Translated: CASSLVPSSYYE. The whole CDR3 is CASSLVPSSYYEQYF.

This clone was detected many times. The read gets to within 3 residues of the CDR3 end, and the germline J gene fills in the rest. The chain has TRBV20-1 and TRBJ2-7, with 13 bases identical to TRBD2. The CDR3 has 13 residues. After removal of 5 bases from V and 4 bases from J, the junction contained 2 bases not matched to a gene. Germline CDR1 DFQATT, CDR2 SNEGSKA (reference sequence). The part of the CDR3 DNA that was read is TGCAGTGCTTCGACTAGCGGGAGGTACGAG. The encoded protein is CSASTSGRYE. The full CDR3 is CSASTSGRYEQYF.

This clone appeared many times. The chain's CDR3 is CSVVGQGASGANVLTF. Partial CDR3 DNA: TGCAGCGTTGTGGGACAGGGGGCATCTGGGGCCAACGTC. The chain couples TRBV29-1 to TRBJ2-6; TRBD1 matches at 12 bases. Read data end 3 residues before the CDR3 end; the end is taken from the germline J gene. The CDR3 length is 16 residues. Germline V gene sequence: CDR1 SQVTM, CDR2 ANQGSEA. V was clipped by 4 bases and J by 1 base; unmatched bases: 2. The complete variable domain, with remaining parts taken from reference TRBV29-1 and TRBJ2-6, reads SAVISQKPSRDICQRGTSLTIQCQVDSQVTMMFWYRQQPGQSLTLIATANQGSEATYESGFVIDKFPISRPNLTFSTLTVSNMSPEDSSIYLCSVVGQGASGANVLTFGAGSRLTVL.

This clone was seen ten or more times. The CDR3 end lies 3 residues beyond the end of the read and is filled in from the germline J gene. The chain joins TRBV7-9 to TRBJ1-3; tentatively, D is TRBD1 (5 bases). The CDR3 contains 14 residues. CDR1 is SEHNR and CDR2 is FQNEAQ in the germline V gene (reference sequence). V lost 1 base and J 2 bases, leaving 6 bases between the germline ends. CDR3 amino acids: CASSLVGAGNTIYF. The sequenced part of the CDR3 DNA is TGTGCCAGCAGCTTAGTAGGGGCTGGAAACACC.

In its sample, this clone was seen many times. The read halts 3 residues ahead of the CDR3 end, with the missing end drawn from the germline J gene. The rearrangement uses TRBV20-1 and TRBJ1-2; TRBD1 is a possible D gene (6 bases). Trimming left V 0 bases short and J 5 bases short, with 10 bases between. This CDR3 is 13 amino acids long. Germline assignment: CDR1 DFQATT and CDR2 SNEGSKA (reference sequence). CDR3 amino acids: CSARDARGYGYTF. Incomplete CDR3 DNA: TGCAGTGCTAGAGATGCCAGGGGATATGGC.

This clone has at least ten counts. Read data end 3 residues before the CDR3 end; the end is taken from the germline J gene. This rearrangement joins TRBV7-9 to TRBJ1-4; D is unresolved. CDR3 length: 14 residues. V lost 3 bases to trimming and J lost 5 bases, with 10 bases between them. Germline V CDR1 and CDR2: SEHNR, FQNEAQ (reference sequence). The CDR3 DNA, read in part, is TGTGCCAGCAGCTTTACAGTCGACAATGAAAAA. This gives the protein CASSFTVDNEK. Given in full, the CDR3 is CASSFTVDNEKLFF.

This clone was seen repeatedly, ten times or more. The CDR3 end lies 3 residues beyond the end of the read and is filled in from the germline J gene. The rearrangement links TRBV18 to TRBJ1-3; D perhaps matches TRBD1 (6 bases). Trimming shortened V by 2 bases and J by 0 bases, and 11 bases separated the two germline ends. The CDR3 totals 16 residues. Germline values: CDR1 KGHSH, CDR2 LQKENI. The CDR3 DNA, read in part, is TGTGCCAGCTCACCATCTGTGGACAGCTCTGGAAACACC. Protein sequence: CASSPSVDSSGNT. In full, the CDR3 is CASSPSVDSSGNTIYF.

At least ten counts were recorded for this clone. Sequencing ends 3 residues short of the CDR3 end; the germline J gene provides the rest. The chain links TRBV20-1 to TRBJ1-2; 9 bases line up with TRBD1. J was trimmed by 5 bases and V by 0 bases; bases with no gene match: 22. CDR3 size: 20 residues. The germline V gene encodes CDR1 DFQATT and CDR2 SNEGSKA (reference sequence). CDR3 DNA (partial): TGCAGTGCTAGAGATACAAGGGATGCCCGGGACAGGGAGATTCCTTATGGC. Translated: CSARDTRDARDREIPYG. The complete CDR3 protein is CSARDTRDARDREIPYGYTF.

There are many counts of this clone. The CDR3 end lies 3 residues beyond the end of the read and is filled in from the germline J gene. The chain recombines TRBV7-2 with TRBJ2-5; D is unresolved. The CDR3 sequence is 13 residues long. Trimming removed 5 bases from V and 5 bases from J, with 12 bases in between. The germline V gene has CDR1 SGHTA and CDR2 FQGNSA. CDR3 bases read: TGTGCCAGCAGCCAAGGTGTAAAGGAGACC. This translates into CASSQGVKET. The whole CDR3 reads CASSQGVKETQYF.

This clone was recorded many times. The read falls 3 residues short of the CDR3 end, and the missing part is taken from the germline J gene. This chain connects TRBV20-1 to TRBJ2-1, with a weak D call TRBD2 (6 bases). Per the germline V gene, CDR1 is DFQATT and CDR2 is SNEGSKA (reference sequence). This CDR3 has 13 amino acids. Trimming shortened V by 6 bases and J by 5 bases, and 14 bases separated the two germline ends. The CDR3 spells CSALRDLNNEQFF. The CDR3 bases that were read are TGCAGTGCCCTCCGGGACTTAAACAATGAG.

This clone has a handful of counts. The read terminates 3 residues before the CDR3 end, so the remaining end is supplied by the germline J gene. This sequence joins TRBV7-6 and TRBJ2-6, with D possibly matching TRBD2 (6 bases). This CDR3 has 18 residues. Germline lookup yields CDR1 SGHVS and CDR2 FNYEAQ. Trimming removed 2 bases from V and 1 base from J, with 15 bases in between. This chain's CDR3 is CASSLKVPGGSGANVLTF. The sequenced CDR3 bases are TGTGCCAGCAGCTTAAAGGTACCCGGAGGGTCTGGGGCCAACGTC.